This T cell receptor beta chain was sequenced for a study of blood T cell repertoires in COVID-19. Study overall: The study drew acute and convalescent COVID-19 samples from the United States, Italy and Spain.

Trimming left V 0 bases short and J 2 bases short, with 9 bases between. Germline assignment: CDR1 SGHRS and CDR2 YFSETQ. The CDR3 loop spans 15 amino acids. As processed by the authors: Reference gene primer amplification in the assay estimated nucleated cell counts. Using immunoSEQ multiplex PCR, the repertoire was profiled, and TCRdb retains in-frame clones only, with some absent. V and J calls and clone size are those listed in that table; D and trimming were worked out from the DNA. The sample holds about 74,000 clones, 80% seen once. The chain employs TRBV5-1 and TRBJ1-3, with no clear D. The TCR was taken from a human donor in a cohort sampled during active COVID-19. What was sequenced was peripheral blood. The CDR3 loop is CASSLGSVPGNTIYF. The CDR3 bases are TGCGCCAGCAGCTTGGGGTCAGTTCCTGGAAACACCATATATTTT.